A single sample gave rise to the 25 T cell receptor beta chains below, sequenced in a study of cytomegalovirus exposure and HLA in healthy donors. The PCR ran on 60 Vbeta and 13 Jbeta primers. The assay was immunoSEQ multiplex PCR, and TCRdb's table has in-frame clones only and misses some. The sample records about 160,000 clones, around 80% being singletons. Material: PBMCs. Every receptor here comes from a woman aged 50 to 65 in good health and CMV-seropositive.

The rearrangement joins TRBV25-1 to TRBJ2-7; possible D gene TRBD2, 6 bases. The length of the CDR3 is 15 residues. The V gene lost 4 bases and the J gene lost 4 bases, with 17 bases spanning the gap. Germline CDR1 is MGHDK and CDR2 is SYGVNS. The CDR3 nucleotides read TGTGCCAGCAGTGTGGCGGGAATGGGGGGTTACGAGCAGTACTTC. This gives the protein CASSVAGMGGYEQYF.

The CDR3 DNA is TGTGCCAGCAGCTTGGAGGGCAGGGTCGGCTACGAGCAGTACTTC. The encoded protein is CASSLEGRVGYEQYF. The chain is built from TRBV5-4 and TRBJ2-7, with D possibly matching TRBD1 (5 bases). CDR1 and CDR2 from the germline V gene are SGHNT and YYREEE (reference sequence). The CDR3 runs 15 residues. Trimming shortened V by 0 bases and J by 3 bases, and 13 bases separated the two germline ends. Based on the CDR3 plus reference TRBV5-4 and TRBJ2-7, the full variable domain is ETGVTQSPTHLIKTRGQQVTLRCSSQSGHNTVSWYQQALGQGPQFIFQYYREEENGRGNFPPRFSGLQFPNYSSELNVNALELDDSALYLCASSLEGRVGYEQYFGPGTRLTVT.

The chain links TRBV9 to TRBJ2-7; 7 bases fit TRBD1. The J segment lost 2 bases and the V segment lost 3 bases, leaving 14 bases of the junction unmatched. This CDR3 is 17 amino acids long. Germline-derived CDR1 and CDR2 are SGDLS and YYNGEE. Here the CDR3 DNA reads TGTGCCAGCAGCGCGATTCCGACAGGGTCTCTGCCCTACGAGCAGTACTTC. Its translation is CASSAIPTGSLPYEQYF.

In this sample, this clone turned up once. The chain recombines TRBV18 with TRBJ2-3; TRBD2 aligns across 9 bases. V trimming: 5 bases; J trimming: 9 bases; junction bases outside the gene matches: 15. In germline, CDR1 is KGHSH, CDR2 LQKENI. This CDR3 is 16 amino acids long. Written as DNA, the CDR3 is TGTGCCAGCTCAGTTTCTAGCGGGGATCCTTCCACCACGCAGTATTTT. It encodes CASSVSSGDPSTTQYF. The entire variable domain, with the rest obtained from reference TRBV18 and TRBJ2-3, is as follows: NAGVMQNPRHLVRRRGQEARLRCSPMKGHSHVYWYRQLPEEGLKFMVYLQKENIIDESGMPKERFSAEFPKEGPSILRIQQVVRGDSAAYFCASSVSSGDPSTTQYFGPGTRLTVL.

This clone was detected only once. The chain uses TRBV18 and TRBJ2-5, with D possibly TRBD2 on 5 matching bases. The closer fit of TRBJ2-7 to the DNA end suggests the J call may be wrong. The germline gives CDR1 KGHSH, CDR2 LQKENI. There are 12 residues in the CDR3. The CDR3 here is CASSTISYEQYF. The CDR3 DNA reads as TGTGCCAGCTCGACTATTTCCTACGAGCAGTACTTC.

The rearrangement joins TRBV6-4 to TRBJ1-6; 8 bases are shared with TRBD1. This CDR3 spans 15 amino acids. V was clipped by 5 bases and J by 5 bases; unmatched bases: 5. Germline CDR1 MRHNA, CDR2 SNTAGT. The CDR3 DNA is TGTGCCAGCAGTCTCGACAGGGGCAATAATTCACCCCTCCACTTT. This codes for CASSLDRGNNSPLHF.

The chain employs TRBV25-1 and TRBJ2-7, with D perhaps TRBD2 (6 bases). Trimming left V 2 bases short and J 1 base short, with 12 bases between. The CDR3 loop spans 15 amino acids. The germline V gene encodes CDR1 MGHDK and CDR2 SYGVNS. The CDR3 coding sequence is TGTGCCAGCAGTGAACAGGGACTCTCGTCCTACGAGCAGTACTTC. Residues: CASSEQGLSSYEQYF.

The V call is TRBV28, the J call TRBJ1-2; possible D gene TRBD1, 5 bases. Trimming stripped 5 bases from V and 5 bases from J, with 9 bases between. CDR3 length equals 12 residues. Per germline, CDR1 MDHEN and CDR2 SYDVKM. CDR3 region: CASSPTVYGYTF. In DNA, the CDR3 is TGTGCCAGCAGTCCGACAGTATATGGCTACACCTTC.

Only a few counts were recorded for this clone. This CDR3 is CASSVGGAAYEQYF. CDR3 DNA sequence: TGTGCCAGCAGTGTTGGGGGGGCCGCCTACGAGCAGTACTTC. The chain couples TRBV2 to TRBJ2-7, with a possible D match to TRBD2 (7 bases). Trimming took 4 bases from V and 2 from J, leaving 12 bases between them. Germline lookup yields CDR1 SNHLY and CDR2 FYNNEI. This CDR3 has 14 residues.

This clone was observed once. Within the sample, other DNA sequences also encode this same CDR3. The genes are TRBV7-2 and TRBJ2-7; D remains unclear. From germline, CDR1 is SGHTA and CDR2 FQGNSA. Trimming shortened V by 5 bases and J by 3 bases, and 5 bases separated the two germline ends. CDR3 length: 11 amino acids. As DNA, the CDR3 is TGTGCCAGCAGCCCGTACTACGAGCAGTACTTC. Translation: CASSPYYEQYF.

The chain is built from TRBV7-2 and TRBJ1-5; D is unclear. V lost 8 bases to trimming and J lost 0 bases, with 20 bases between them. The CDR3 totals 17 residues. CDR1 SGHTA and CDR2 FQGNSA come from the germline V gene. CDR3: CASAFEGRGYSNQPQHF. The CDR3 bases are TGTGCCAGCGCCTTTGAGGGAAGAGGATATAGCAATCAGCCCCAGCATTTT.

The CDR3 DNA is TGTGCCAGCCGAAGCGGGAGGTATGGGGCCAACGTCCTGACTTTC. Translated, it gives CASRSGRYGANVLTF. The rearrangement joins TRBV28 to TRBJ2-6; 9 bases line up with TRBD2. The ends lost 8 bases at V and 3 bases at J; junction bases unmatched: 5. Germline loops: CDR1 MDHEN, CDR2 SYDVKM. The CDR3 is 15 residues long.

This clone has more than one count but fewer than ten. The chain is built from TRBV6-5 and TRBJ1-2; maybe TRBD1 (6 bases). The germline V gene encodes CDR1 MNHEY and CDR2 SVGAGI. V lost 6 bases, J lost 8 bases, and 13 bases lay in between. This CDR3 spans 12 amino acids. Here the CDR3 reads CASRVGQNGYTF. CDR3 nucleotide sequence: TGTGCCAGCAGAGTCGGACAGAACGGCTACACCTTC.

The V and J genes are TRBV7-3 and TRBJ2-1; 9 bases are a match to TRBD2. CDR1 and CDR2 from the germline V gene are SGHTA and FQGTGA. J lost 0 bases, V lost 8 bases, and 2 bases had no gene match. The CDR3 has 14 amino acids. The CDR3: CASQAGGSYNEQFF. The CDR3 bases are TGTGCCAGCCAAGCGGGGGGCTCCTACAATGAGCAGTTCTTC. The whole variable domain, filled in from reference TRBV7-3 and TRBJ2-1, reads GAGVSQTPSNKVTEKGKYVELRCDPISGHTALYWYRQSLGQGPEFLIYFQGTGAADDSGLPNDRFFAVRPEGSVSTLKIQRTERGDSAVYLCASQAGGSYNEQFFGPGTRLTVL.

The CDR3: CASSLEGVVYEQYF. The CDR3 DNA reads as TGTGCCAGCAGCTTAGAGGGGGTGGTCTACGAGCAGTACTTC. This chain links TRBV7-9 with TRBJ2-5; D might be TRBD1 (6 bases). TRBJ2-7 explains the end of the DNA better; the J call may be wrong. The germline CDR1 and CDR2 sequences are SEHNR and FQNEAQ (reference sequence). The CDR3 has 14 residues.

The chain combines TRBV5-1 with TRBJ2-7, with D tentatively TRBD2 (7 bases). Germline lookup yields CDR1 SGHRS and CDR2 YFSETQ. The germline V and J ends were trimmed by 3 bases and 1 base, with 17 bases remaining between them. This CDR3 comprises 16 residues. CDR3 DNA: TGCGCCAGCAGCTGGGGGGGGGCTTGGAGTTCCTACGAGCAGTACTTC. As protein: CASSWGGAWSSYEQYF.

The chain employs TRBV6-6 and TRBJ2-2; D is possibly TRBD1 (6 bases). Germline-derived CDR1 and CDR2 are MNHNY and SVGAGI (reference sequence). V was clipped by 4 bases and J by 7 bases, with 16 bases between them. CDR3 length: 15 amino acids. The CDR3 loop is CASSLQGAPGGELFF. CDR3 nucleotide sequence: TGTGCCAGCAGTTTACAGGGAGCCCCCGGCGGGGAGCTGTTTTTT.

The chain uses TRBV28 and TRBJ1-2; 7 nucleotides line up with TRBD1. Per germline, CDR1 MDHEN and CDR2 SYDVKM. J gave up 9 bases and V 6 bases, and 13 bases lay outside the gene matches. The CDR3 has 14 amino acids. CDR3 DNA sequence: TGTGCCAGCAGGCCGGAAATATCGGGACAGAGCTACACCTTC. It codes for CASRPEISGQSYTF.

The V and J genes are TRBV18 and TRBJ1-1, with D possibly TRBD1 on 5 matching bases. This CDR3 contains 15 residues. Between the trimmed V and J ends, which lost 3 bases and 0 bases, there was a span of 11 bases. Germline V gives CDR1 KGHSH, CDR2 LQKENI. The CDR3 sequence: CASSPRTLMNTEAFF. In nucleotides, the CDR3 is TGTGCCAGCTCACCCCGGACATTGATGAACACTGAAGCTTTCTTT.

CDR3 nucleotide sequence: TGTGCCAGCAGCTTAGGAGTAGCAACTAGCACAGATACGCAGTATTTT. Its translation: CASSLGVATSTDTQYF. This sequence joins TRBV7-2 and TRBJ2-3; D gene ambiguous. V was shortened by 1 base and J by 0 bases, with 11 bases between the two germline ends. The CDR3 sequence is 16 residues long. Germline CDR1 SGHTA, CDR2 FQGNSA.

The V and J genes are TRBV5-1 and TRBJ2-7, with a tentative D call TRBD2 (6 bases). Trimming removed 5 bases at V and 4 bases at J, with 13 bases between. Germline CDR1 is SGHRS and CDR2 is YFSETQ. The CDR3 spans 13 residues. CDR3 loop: CASREGGTYEQYF. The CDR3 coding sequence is TGCGCCAGCAGGGAGGGCGGGACTTACGAGCAGTACTTC.

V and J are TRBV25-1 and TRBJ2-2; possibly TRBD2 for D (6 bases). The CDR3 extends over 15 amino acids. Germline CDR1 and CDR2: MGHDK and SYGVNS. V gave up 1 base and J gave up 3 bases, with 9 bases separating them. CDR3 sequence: CASSESGTYTGELFF. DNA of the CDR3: TGTGCCAGCAGTGAATCCGGGACTTACACCGGGGAGCTGTTTTTT.

The CDR3 DNA reads TGTGCCAGCAGCTCGGTTGCGGACTATGGCTACACCTTC. Translated, it gives CASSSVADYGYTF. The V and J genes are TRBV7-2 and TRBJ1-2; D ambiguous. From germline, CDR1 is SGHTA and CDR2 FQGNSA. V lost 4 bases to trimming and J lost 3 bases, with 9 bases between them. The CDR3 runs 13 residues.

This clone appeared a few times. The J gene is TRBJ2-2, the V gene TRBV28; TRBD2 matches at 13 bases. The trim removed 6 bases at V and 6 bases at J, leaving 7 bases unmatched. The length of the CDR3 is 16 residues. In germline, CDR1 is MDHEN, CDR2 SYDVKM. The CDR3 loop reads CASSRTSGGAAGELFF. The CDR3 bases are TGTGCCAGCAGCCGAACTAGCGGGGGGGCGGCCGGGGAGCTGTTTTTT.

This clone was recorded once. The CDR3 sequence is CSVFTGGSYNEQFF. DNA of the CDR3: TGCAGCGTCTTTACAGGGGGCTCCTACAATGAGCAGTTCTTC. The chain recombines TRBV29-1 with TRBJ2-1; 8 positions agree with TRBD1. V lost 6 bases to trimming and J lost 0 bases; unmatched junction nucleotides: 4. This CDR3 spans 14 amino acids. The germline CDR1 and CDR2 sequences are SQVTM and ANQGSEA.